This entry lists 16 T cell receptor beta chains sequenced from one sample in a study of vaccination effects on CD4 cells after COVID-19. Their cognate antigens are unknown. Subsequent to a culture period of around 10 days, CD4+ T cells were isolated. Each participant was administered two doses of either the BNT162b2 or the mRNA-1273 vaccine. Some clones are missing from TCRdb's copy, which holds only in-frame ones; the method was immunoSEQ multiplex PCR. The table records around 49,000 clones, 72% of them present only once. Sequencing was performed on CD4+ T cells from PBMCs cultured without peptide, taken after COVID-19 vaccination. Every receptor here comes from a human donor who received a COVID-19 vaccine.

This clone has just one count. This chain connects TRBV5-8 to TRBJ2-5; 11 nucleotides agree with TRBD2. The V gene end was trimmed by 2 bases and the J gene end by 5 bases; junction bases not matched to a gene: 11. CDR3 length equals 17 residues. The germline gives CDR1 SGHTS, CDR2 YDEGEE. The CDR3 here is CASSFAGTSGSGETQYF. CDR3 bases: TGTGCCAGCAGCTTTGCTGGCACTAGCGGGAGTGGGGAGACCCAGTACTTC.

This clone was recorded a few times. The genes are TRBV5-4 and TRBJ2-2; TRBD2 matches 11 bases. V trimming: 3 bases; J trimming: 2 bases; junction bases outside the gene matches: 9. From germline, CDR1 is SGHNT and CDR2 YYREEE (reference sequence). The CDR3 runs to 18 residues. The CDR3 spells CASSSATSGGLNTGELFF. The DNA for the CDR3 is TGTGCCAGCAGCTCGGCAACTAGCGGGGGCCTTAACACCGGGGAGCTGTTTTTT.

The CDR3: CASSDWWTQPMNTEAFF. The CDR3 DNA reads as TGTGCCAGCAGTGATTGGTGGACCCAACCAATGAACACTGAAGCTTTCTTT. The V call is TRBV6-1, the J call TRBJ1-1; D gene unclear. CDR3 length: 17 amino acids. The V end lost 3 bases, the J end lost 0 bases, and 17 bases lay between the germline ends. Germline loops: CDR1 MNHNS, CDR2 SASEGT.

There are a few counts of this clone. This chain links TRBV9 with TRBJ2-5; no definite D call. The CDR3 spans 14 residues. In germline, CDR1 is SGDLS, CDR2 YYNGEE. V lost 0 bases and J lost 5, with 11 bases in between. The CDR3 DNA sequence: TGTGCCAGCAGCGTAGGGACGGTTCGGGAGACCCAGTACTTC. It is translated as CASSVGTVRETQYF.

The V and J genes are TRBV3-1 (or the pseudogene TRBV3-2) and TRBJ1-4; a possible D gene is TRBD1 (5 bases). This CDR3 is built from 13 residues. In germline, CDR1 is LGHDT, CDR2 YNNKEL (reference sequence). V shed 6 bases and J shed 7 bases, with 12 bases lying between them. CDR3 loop: CASSPQGVEKLFF. CDR3 nucleotides: TGTGCCAGCAGTCCTCAGGGAGTTGAAAAACTGTTTTTT.

This clone occurred once. V usage is TRBV2 and J usage is TRBJ2-7, with D tentatively TRBD2 (5 bases). V was cut by 2 bases and J by 5 bases, with 13 bases left in between. Germline lookup yields CDR1 SNHLY and CDR2 FYNNEI. The CDR3 runs to 14 residues. CDR3 coding DNA: TGTGCCAGCAGTGAAACTAGTCCGATCGACGAGCAGTACTTC. Translating gives CASSETSPIDEQYF.

The chain carries TRBV5-8 and TRBJ1-1, with D hard to call. The CDR3 length is 15 residues. Germline V gene sequence: CDR1 SGHTS, CDR2 YDEGEE. V lost 6 bases to trimming and J lost 0 bases, with 15 bases between them. The CDR3 sequence is CASTRGIRMNTEAFF. CDR3 sequence (DNA): TGTGCCAGCACCCGAGGGATTCGGATGAACACTGAAGCTTTCTTT.

This clone appeared a single time. The V gene is TRBV3-1 (or the pseudogene TRBV3-2), the J gene TRBJ2-1; 8 positions agree with TRBD2. The CDR3 totals 18 residues. The J segment lost 1 base and the V segment lost 4 bases, leaving 12 bases of the junction unmatched. CDR1 is LGHDT and CDR2 is YNNKEL in the germline V gene (reference sequence). The CDR3 DNA reads TGTGCCAGCAGCCTTTACGGCGGGAGGCCCTTTTCCTACAATGAGCAGTTCTTC. Translated: CASSLYGGRPFSYNEQFF.

CDR3 sequence (DNA): TGTGCCAGCAGCGTTAGCGGGAGTTGGGCAGATACGCAGTATTTT. As protein: CASSVSGSWADTQYF. The V gene is TRBV3-1 (or the pseudogene TRBV3-2), the J gene TRBJ2-3, with TRBD2 matching over 9 bases. This CDR3 contains 15 residues. V was pared by 5 bases and J by 4 bases, with 7 bases of the junction left unmatched. The V gene's germline CDR1 is LGHDT and CDR2 YNNKEL (reference sequence).

V gene TRBV4-1 combines with J gene TRBJ1-5; no reliable D call. With 1 base removed from V and 0 bases from J, the gap between germline ends came to 16 bases. CDR1 MGHRA and CDR2 YSYEKL come from the germline V gene. This CDR3 comprises 18 residues. As DNA, the CDR3 is TGCGCCAGCAGCCAAGGTAGGCCCACGGGAGGTAGCAATCAGCCCCAGCATTTT. The encoded protein is CASSQGRPTGGSNQPQHF.

The chain employs TRBV6-4 and TRBJ2-1; D is possibly TRBD2 (5 bases). This CDR3 spans 14 amino acids. Germline CDR1 MRHNA, CDR2 SNTAGT. The ends were cut back, 2 bases at V and 4 bases at J, with 9 bases in the middle. CDR3 loop: CASSDAREYNEQFF. CDR3 coding DNA: TGTGCCAGCAGTGACGCAAGGGAGTACAATGAGCAGTTCTTC.

The chain carries TRBV5-1 and TRBJ1-1, with a weak D call TRBD1 (5 bases). The CDR3 covers 13 residues. Trimming shortened V by 2 bases and J by 3 bases, and 8 bases separated the two germline ends. Germline CDR1 and CDR2: SGHRS and YFSETQ. DNA for the CDR3: TGCGCCAGCAGCTTCAGGGTTGACACTGAAGCTTTCTTT. This encodes CASSFRVDTEAFF.

This chain uses TRBV21-1 with TRBJ2-1; the table's D call, TRBD1, has no DNA check behind it. TRBV21-1 is labeled a pseudogene. This CDR3 is 15 amino acids long. This chain's CDR3 is CASSKKQGQWNEQFF. CDR3 in DNA: TGTGCCAGCAGCAAAAAGCAGGGTCAATGGAATGAGCAGTTCTTC.

The chain employs TRBV27 and TRBJ2-2; TRBD1 matches 9 bases. V lost 6 bases to trimming and J lost 5 bases; unmatched junction nucleotides: 10. CDR3 length: 16 amino acids. Germline-derived CDR1 and CDR2 are MNHEY and SMNVEV (reference sequence). CDR3: CASSSTGGGRTGELFF. CDR3 DNA: TGTGCCAGCAGCTCAACAGGGGGCGGTCGGACCGGGGAGCTGTTTTTT.

The rearrangement uses TRBV5-4 and TRBJ2-3; tentatively, D is TRBD2 (6 bases). This CDR3 has 16 amino acids. Trimming took off 4 bases at V and 4 bases at J, with 19 bases between the two ends. The germline gives CDR1 SGHNT, CDR2 YYREEE (reference sequence). The CDR3 nucleotides read TGTGCCAGCAGCAGTACCGGGACTGAGGTGGCAGATACGCAGTATTTT. Translation: CASSSTGTEVADTQYF.

The table lists this clone with a few counts. The V and J genes are TRBV6-5 and TRBJ1-2; D is possibly TRBD1 (5 bases). The germline V gene encodes CDR1 MNHEY and CDR2 SVGAGI. CDR3 length: 14 amino acids. Trimming cost V 4 bases and J 7 bases, with 16 bases left between them. The CDR3 reads CASSSSPGLTGYTF. DNA of the CDR3: TGTGCCAGCAGTTCTTCTCCGGGACTTACTGGCTACACCTTC.